The 32 T cell receptor beta chains below come from one sample, sequenced in a study of blood T cell repertoires in COVID-19. Some clones are missing from TCRdb's copy, which holds only in-frame ones; the method was immunoSEQ multiplex PCR. The data contain 200,000 to 250,000 clones, over 65% of them singletons. Sample: peripheral blood. The receptors were sampled from an older woman with active or convalescent COVID-19.

V is TRBV28 and J is TRBJ1-2; TRBD1 is a possible D gene (5 bases). Trimming removed 6 bases from V and 3 bases from J, with 11 bases in between. CDR1 is MDHEN and CDR2 is SYDVKM in the germline V gene. The CDR3 has 13 residues. The CDR3 protein is CASSPQGDYGYTF. Written as DNA, the CDR3 is TGTGCCAGCAGCCCACAAGGGGACTATGGCTACACCTTC.

Of note for this clone: The same CDR3 is also encoded by other DNA sequences in this sample. The chain joins TRBV6-2 or TRBV6-3 to TRBJ2-7; 9 bases fit TRBD2. From germline, CDR1 is MNHEY and CDR2 SVGEGT. The CDR3 length is 15 residues. J gave up 0 bases and V 5 bases, and 5 bases lay outside the gene matches. The CDR3 protein is CASSDLAGASYEQYF. The CDR3 region has the DNA TGTGCCAGCAGTGATTTAGCGGGGGCCTCCTACGAGCAGTACTTC.

This clone has just a few counts. The rearrangement joins TRBV5-1 to TRBJ1-2; D is unresolved. V was trimmed by 4 bases and J by 8 bases, leaving 12 bases between them. Germline CDR1 and CDR2: SGHRS and YFSETQ. The CDR3 runs 12 residues. Here the CDR3 DNA reads TGCGCCAGCAGCCCTCTGTTTGTGGGCTACACCTTC. It yields the protein CASSPLFVGYTF.

V is TRBV7-9 and J is TRBJ2-5, with TRBD1 matching over 11 bases. With 5 bases clipped from V and 5 bases from J, the junction kept 1 base outside the gene matches. This CDR3 has 13 amino acids. CDR1 is SEHNR and CDR2 is FQNEAQ in the germline V gene (reference sequence). The CDR3 region has the DNA TGTGCCAGCAGCCGGGACAGGGGGGAGACCCAGTACTTC. Its protein product is CASSRDRGETQYF.

The CDR3 nucleotides read TGTGCCAGCAGTACCAAGGACAGCATTACCTACGAGCAGTACTTC. This sequence encodes CASSTKDSITYEQYF. V and J are TRBV6-6 and TRBJ2-7, with D perhaps TRBD1 (6 bases). This CDR3 has 15 amino acids. Germline CDR1 is MNHNY and CDR2 is SVGAGI (reference sequence). V gave up 5 bases and J gave up 2 bases, with 16 bases separating them.

This clone was seen only a few times. The gene calls are TRBV2 and TRBJ2-1; TRBD1 matches 7 bases. The CDR3 is 11 residues long. The J segment lost 10 bases and the V segment lost 7 bases, leaving 4 bases of the junction unmatched. Germline CDR1 SNHLY, CDR2 FYNNEI. The CDR3 DNA reads as TGTGCCAGCACGGGACAGACCGAGCAGTTCTTC. Its translation is CASTGQTEQFF.

In its sample, this clone was seen once. The V call is TRBV15, the J call TRBJ1-5; the match to TRBD1 covers 7 bases. The CDR3 length is 15 residues. The V segment lost 2 bases and the J segment 4 bases; nucleotides outside the gene matches: 5. Germline lookup yields CDR1 LNHNV and CDR2 YYDKDF (reference sequence). In DNA form, the CDR3 reads TGTGCCACCAGCAGAAGGCAGGGGGATAATCAGCCCCAGCATTTT. It encodes CATSRRQGDNQPQHF.

V and J are TRBV5-1 and TRBJ2-2; possible D gene TRBD1, 5 bases. This CDR3 is 16 amino acids long. In germline, CDR1 is SGHRS, CDR2 YFSETQ. Trimming shortened V by 1 base and J by 5 bases, and 15 bases separated the two germline ends. The CDR3 spells CASSLLGAGKTGELFF. As DNA, the CDR3 is TGCGCCAGCAGCTTGTTAGGGGCAGGGAAGACCGGGGAGCTGTTTTTT. The entire variable domain, with the rest obtained from reference TRBV5-1 and TRBJ2-2, is as follows: KAGVTQTPRYLIKTRGQQVTLSCSPISGHRSVSWYQQTPGQGLQFLFEYFSETQRNKGNFPGRFSGRQFSNSRSEMNVSTLELGDSALYLCASSLLGAGKTGELFFGEGSRLTVL.

The rearrangement uses TRBV7-2 and TRBJ2-7, with D possibly being TRBD2 (5 bases). V lost 4 bases to trimming and J lost 6 bases, with 13 bases between them. Per the germline V gene, CDR1 is SGHTA and CDR2 is FQGNSA. This CDR3 is 13 amino acids long. CDR3 DNA: TGTGCCAGCAGCTGGGAGACATTATTCGAGCAGTACTTC. Amino acids: CASSWETLFEQYF.

The rearrangement joins TRBV7-2 to TRBJ2-3; D not resolved. The CDR3 is 14 amino acids. In germline, CDR1 is SGHTA, CDR2 FQGNSA. Trimming took 5 bases from V and 3 from J, leaving 12 bases between them. CDR3 sequence (DNA): TGTGCCAGCAGCCCCGCACGCGCTACAGATACGCAGTATTTT. Protein: CASSPARATDTQYF.

The chain employs TRBV5-1 and TRBJ2-7; TRBD2 might be the D (6 bases). Deletions cut 1 base from V and 3 bases from J, with 14 bases between. CDR3 size: 15 residues. Germline CDR1 reads SGHRS; CDR2 reads YFSETQ. CDR3 DNA: TGCGCCAGCAGCTTGTGGGGTAGCGGAAGCTACGAGCAGTACTTC. As protein: CASSLWGSGSYEQYF.

The rearrangement joins TRBV5-1 to TRBJ2-7, with 11 bases fitting TRBD2. The V and J ends lost 0 bases and 0 bases, in that order; junction bases with no gene match: 5. Germline CDR1 and CDR2: SGHRS and YFSETQ. The CDR3 totals 17 residues. The CDR3 coding sequence is TGCGCCAGCAGCTTGGGACTAGCGGGGATGAGCTCCTACGAGCAGTACTTC. It codes for CASSLGLAGMSSYEQYF.

The chain links TRBV30 to TRBJ2-7; D not resolved. The V end was cut by 5 bases, the J end by 6 bases, with 8 bases between. CDR1 and CDR2 (germline): GTSNPN, SVGIG (reference sequence). This CDR3 comprises 10 residues. The DNA of the CDR3 is TGTGCCTGGGGATCCCGCGAGCAGTACTTC. This translates into CAWGSREQYF.

The rearrangement joins TRBV6-5 to TRBJ1-4; tentatively, D is TRBD1 (6 bases). Per the germline V gene, CDR1 is MNHEY and CDR2 is SVGAGI. The CDR3 sequence is 15 residues long. V lost 4 bases to trimming and J lost 7 bases, with 16 bases between them. As DNA, the CDR3 is TGTGCCAGCAGTTCTGGACAGCCTTTAAGTGAAAAACTGTTTTTT. It yields the protein CASSSGQPLSEKLFF.

The chain uses TRBV5-1 and TRBJ1-2; 7 bases line up with TRBD1. CDR1 and CDR2 (germline): SGHRS, YFSETQ. The CDR3 is 14 residues long. J gave up 0 bases and V 4 bases, and 3 bases lay outside the gene matches. The CDR3 coding sequence is TGCGCCAGCAGCGAGGACAGGCCTAACTATGGCTACACCTTC. Protein: CASSEDRPNYGYTF. The complete variable domain, with remaining parts taken from reference TRBV5-1 and TRBJ1-2, reads KAGVTQTPRYLIKTRGQQVTLSCSPISGHRSVSWYQQTPGQGLQFLFEYFSETQRNKGNFPGRFSGRQFSNSRSEMNVSTLELGDSALYLCASSEDRPNYGYTFGSGTRLTVV.

J is TRBJ2-2 and V is TRBV28; TRBD1 matches 12 bases. The CDR3 totals 16 residues. Germline V gives CDR1 MDHEN, CDR2 SYDVKM. The ends lost 10 bases at V and 2 bases at J; junction bases unmatched: 8. The CDR3 nucleotides are TGTGCCACAGATACGGGACAGGGGGCCAACACCGGGGAGCTGTTTTTT. The encoded protein is CATDTGQGANTGELFF.

CDR3: CASSPPSESLEAFF. In nucleotides, the CDR3 is TGTGCCAGCTCACCACCGTCGGAGAGCCTTGAAGCTTTCTTT. The chain employs TRBV18 and TRBJ1-1; unclear D gene. V was clipped by 0 bases and J by 7 bases, with 12 bases between them. Germline loops: CDR1 KGHSH, CDR2 LQKENI. The CDR3 is 14 amino acids.

The CDR3 nucleotides are TGTGCCAGCGAAAGGGACAGGGTGGTCCCCTACGAGCAGTACTTC. Encoded protein: CASERDRVVPYEQYF. V and J are TRBV2 and TRBJ2-7, with 9 bases lining up with TRBD1. The germline V gene has CDR1 SNHLY and CDR2 FYNNEI. Losses at the gene ends were 8 bases for V and 2 bases for J; bases not matched to a gene: 10. This CDR3 has 15 amino acids.

V is TRBV7-3 and J is TRBJ1-2; D is unclear. This CDR3 region has 14 residues. V was clipped by 0 bases and J by 8 bases, with 13 bases between them. Germline V gene data show CDR1 as SGHTA and CDR2 as FQGTGA. This CDR3 is CASSLTANERGYTF. The CDR3, as DNA: TGTGCCAGCAGCTTAACGGCTAATGAGCGGGGCTACACCTTC.

This chain connects TRBV5-1 to TRBJ2-1, with 9 bases aligning to TRBD2. The CDR3 is 18 amino acids. V dropped 3 bases and J dropped 7; count of bases not matched to a gene: 17. CDR1 is SGHRS and CDR2 is YFSETQ in the germline V gene. Written as DNA, the CDR3 is TGCGCCAGCAGCTCGGGATTGACTAGCGGTCTCCGACTGAATGAGCAGTTCTTC. This sequence encodes CASSSGLTSGLRLNEQFF.

V gene TRBV18 combines with J gene TRBJ2-4; D not resolved. With 2 bases removed from V and 7 bases from J, the gap between germline ends came to 12 bases. The CDR3 sequence is 14 residues long. The V gene's germline CDR1 is KGHSH and CDR2 LQKENI. The CDR3 DNA reads TGTGCCAGCTCACCAGTGGCGGATATCAACATTCAGTACTTC. Translated, it gives CASSPVADINIQYF.

This rearrangement joins TRBV18 to TRBJ1-3; 9 bases are shared with TRBD1. Germline trimming cut 1 base from V and 6 bases from J; bases unmatched to any gene: 13. Per the germline V gene, CDR1 is KGHSH and CDR2 is LQKENI. This CDR3 contains 18 residues. This CDR3 reads CASSPHRVGTGTSNTIYF. CDR3 DNA sequence: TGTGCCAGCTCACCACACCGAGTCGGGACAGGGACATCAAACACCATATATTTT.

V gene TRBV9 combines with J gene TRBJ2-5; D unresolved. Germline V gives CDR1 SGDLS, CDR2 YYNGEE. Trimming shortened V by 0 bases and J by 1 base, and 7 bases separated the two germline ends. The CDR3 contains 14 residues. CDR3 sequence (DNA): TGTGCCAGCAGCGTAGAGGCAGGCCAAGAGACCCAGTACTTC. Amino acid sequence: CASSVEAGQETQYF. Full variable domain (rest looked up from reference TRBV9 and TRBJ2-5): DSGVTQTPKHLITATGQRVTLRCSPRSGDLSVYWYQQSLDQGLQFLIQYYNGEERAKGNILERFSAQQFPDLHSELNLSSLELGDSALYFCASSVEAGQETQYFGPGTRLLVL.

V gene TRBV6-5 combines with J gene TRBJ1-1; 7 nucleotides align to TRBD1. Germline loops: CDR1 MNHEY, CDR2 SVGAGI. There are 12 residues in the CDR3. The V gene end was trimmed by 10 bases and the J gene end by 11 bases; junction bases not matched to a gene: 13. In DNA form, the CDR3 reads TGTGCCACCGCAGGGGGTAGCAGGAACGCTTTCTTT. As protein: CATAGGSRNAFF.

CDR3 coding DNA: TGTGCCAGCAGCTTACTAGCGGGAGTCTCCTACGAGCAGTACTTC. It encodes CASSLLAGVSYEQYF. The J gene is TRBJ2-7, the V gene TRBV5-5; the match to TRBD2 covers 11 bases. Germline V CDR1 and CDR2: SGHKS, YYEKEE (reference sequence). This CDR3 comprises 15 residues. J gave up 0 bases and V 2 bases, and 1 base lay outside the gene matches.

CDR3 sequence (DNA): TGTGCCAGCAGCCTCCTAGCGGGGGGCGAGGGCAATGAGCAGTTCTTC. This gives the protein CASSLLAGGEGNEQFF. This rearrangement joins TRBV3-1 (or the pseudogene TRBV3-2) to TRBJ2-1, with 11 bases aligning to TRBD2. There are 16 residues in the CDR3. Trimming at V came to 4 bases and at J to 6 bases, leaving 8 bases not matched to a gene. In germline, CDR1 is LGHDT, CDR2 YNNKEL (reference sequence).

The chain employs TRBV6-1 and TRBJ1-2; TRBD1 might be the D (5 bases). Germline values: CDR1 MNHNS, CDR2 SASEGT. V was shortened by 1 base and J by 6 bases, with 15 bases between the two germline ends. The CDR3 extends over 15 amino acids. The CDR3 region is CASSEVRGQGNGYTF. In nucleotides, the CDR3 is TGTGCCAGCAGTGAAGTCCGAGGTCAGGGTAATGGCTACACCTTC.

This clone appeared once. This rearrangement joins TRBV5-5 to TRBJ1-1; D unclear. Germline V gene lookup returns CDR1 SGHKS and CDR2 YYEKEE (reference sequence). CDR3 size: 13 residues. The germline V and J ends were trimmed by 4 bases and 4 bases, with 11 bases remaining between them. In nucleotides, the CDR3 is TGTGCCAGCAGCCTACTCGAGAGCACTGAAGCTTTCTTT. As protein: CASSLLESTEAFF.

This clone was seen a few times. The chain uses TRBV7-9 and TRBJ2-4, with TRBD1 matching over 7 bases. CDR3 length equals 15 residues. V dropped 5 bases and J dropped 4; count of bases not matched to a gene: 8. The V gene's germline CDR1 is SEHNR and CDR2 FQNEAQ (reference sequence). CDR3 residues: CASSPTGTAKNIQYF. DNA of the CDR3: TGTGCCAGCAGCCCGACCGGGACAGCTAAAAACATTCAGTACTTC.

The chain carries TRBV3-1 (or the pseudogene TRBV3-2) and TRBJ2-2, with 7 bases matching TRBD2. The CDR3 has 17 amino acids. The V and J ends lost 1 base and 7 bases, in that order; junction bases with no gene match: 12. Germline lookup yields CDR1 LGHDT and CDR2 YNNKEL (reference sequence). The CDR3 coding sequence is TGTGCCAGCAGCCAAGTTAGCGGGCGAACGTACAGCGGGGAGCTGTTTTTT. Translating it yields CASSQVSGRTYSGELFF.

This clone showed up just once. V gene TRBV27 combines with J gene TRBJ2-1; maybe TRBD2 (6 bases). The CDR3 runs 12 residues. CDR1 is MNHEY and CDR2 is SMNVEV in the germline V gene (reference sequence). V was trimmed by 7 bases and J by 7 bases, leaving 11 bases between them. The CDR3 nucleotides read TGTGCCAGCACTGCGACTAGAAATGAGCAGTTCTTC. Translated: CASTATRNEQFF.

The chain links TRBV30 to TRBJ2-5; TRBD1 might be the D (5 bases). Between the trimmed V and J ends, which lost 1 base and 4 bases, there was a span of 19 bases. Germline values: CDR1 GTSNPN, CDR2 SVGIG (reference sequence). CDR3 length equals 16 residues. CDR3 loop: CAWSGTPAGFSETQYF. CDR3 nucleotides: TGTGCCTGGAGTGGGACCCCCGCAGGGTTTTCAGAGACCCAGTACTTC.